The rows below give T cell receptor beta chains drawn from one sample of a study of T cells in localized non-small cell lung cancer. TCRdb keeps only in-frame clones here, not all; method: immunoSEQ multiplex PCR. The top ten hold approximately 5.7% of the sample, which has about 28,000 clones, roughly 84% seen once. The material sequenced was peripheral blood mononuclear cells, taken before any cancer treatment. These receptors were collected from a man aged 40 to 75 with stage III lung adenocarcinoma. Each CDR3 is given with its conserved first and last residue. A D gene is named only where the DNA matches it firmly. Expanded clones are given a class, and other clones once, few, many or no size at all.

abundance: NA
j_gene: TRBJ2-2
d_gene: TRBD1
v_gene: TRBV5-1
CDR3aa: CASSLSNRGKTNTGELFF

abundance: NA
j_gene: TRBJ1-1
d_gene: NA
v_gene: TRBV7-2
CDR3aa: CASGAARYNTEAFF

abundance: NA
j_gene: TRBJ2-2
d_gene: NA
v_gene: TRBV5-8
CDR3aa: CASSLAGSTGELFF

abundance: NA
j_gene: TRBJ2-1
d_gene: TRBD2
v_gene: TRBV4-1
CDR3aa: CASSQDPSGNLPIEQFF

abundance: NA
j_gene: TRBJ1-1
d_gene: NA
v_gene: TRBV28
CDR3aa: CASQGRRNTEAFF

abundance: NA
j_gene: TRBJ1-2
d_gene: NA
v_gene: TRBV28
CDR3aa: CASSLNPGTGTYGYTF

abundance: NA
j_gene: TRBJ2-5
d_gene: NA
v_gene: TRBV28
CDR3aa: CASSFLGGYQETQYF

abundance: once
j_gene: TRBJ1-1
d_gene: TRBD1
v_gene: TRBV30
CDR3aa: CAWRPRQGLRWNTEAFF

abundance: NA
j_gene: TRBJ2-2
d_gene: NA
v_gene: TRBV11-2
CDR3aa: CASSLVAGAVGELFF

abundance: NA
j_gene: TRBJ1-6
d_gene: NA
v_gene: TRBV28
CDR3aa: CASGPVAYSPLHF

abundance: NA
j_gene: TRBJ2-7
d_gene: NA
v_gene: TRBV29-1
CDR3aa: CSALHTSEQYF

abundance: NA
j_gene: TRBJ2-7
d_gene: NA
v_gene: TRBV21-1
CDR3aa: CASSIRTGTTHYEQYF

abundance: NA
j_gene: TRBJ2-3
d_gene: NA
v_gene: TRBV6-5
CDR3aa: CASSYILTSTDTQYF

abundance: NA
j_gene: TRBJ2-1
d_gene: NA
v_gene: TRBV7-9
CDR3aa: CASSFNGPLDGEQFF

abundance: NA
j_gene: TRBJ2-1
d_gene: NA
v_gene: TRBV9
CDR3aa: CASSFRDNSYNEQFF

abundance: NA
j_gene: TRBJ2-7
d_gene: NA
v_gene: TRBV28
CDR3aa: CASSPPLYEQYF

abundance: NA
j_gene: TRBJ2-4
d_gene: TRBD2
v_gene: TRBV25-1
CDR3aa: CASSGGAGVLAKNIQYF

abundance: NA
j_gene: TRBJ2-2
d_gene: NA
v_gene: TRBV6-5
CDR3aa: CASSLGANTGELFF

abundance: NA
j_gene: TRBJ2-3
d_gene: NA
v_gene: TRBV5-1
CDR3aa: CASSRDSRSTDTQYF

abundance: NA
j_gene: TRBJ1-2
d_gene: NA
v_gene: TRBV19
CDR3aa: CASDSGVAGYYGYTF

abundance: NA
j_gene: TRBJ1-6
d_gene: NA
v_gene: TRBV6-5
CDR3aa: CASSYGPNSPLHF

abundance: NA
j_gene: TRBJ1-1
d_gene: NA
v_gene: TRBV7-2
CDR3aa: CASSLSAEAFF

abundance: NA
j_gene: TRBJ2-6
d_gene: NA
v_gene: TRBV2
CDR3aa: CASSRTPRTGANVLTF

abundance: NA
j_gene: TRBJ2-3
d_gene: NA
v_gene: TRBV5-1
CDR3aa: CASAAGVRATDTQYF

abundance: few
j_gene: TRBJ2-7
d_gene: NA
v_gene: TRBV5-1
CDR3aa: CASSWGPTGNEQYF

abundance: NA
j_gene: TRBJ2-1
d_gene: NA
v_gene: TRBV2
CDR3aa: CASKLGLYNEQFF

abundance: NA
j_gene: TRBJ1-5
d_gene: TRBD1
v_gene: TRBV6-1
CDR3aa: CASSEGGGVGQPQHF

abundance: once
j_gene: TRBJ1-2
d_gene: TRBD1
v_gene: TRBV6-1
CDR3aa: CASSAEGQLGYTF

abundance: NA
j_gene: TRBJ1-1
d_gene: TRBD1
v_gene: TRBV18
CDR3aa: CASSGTANTEAFF

abundance: NA
j_gene: TRBJ1-2
d_gene: NA
v_gene: TRBV20-1
CDR3aa: CSARDLGGYTF

abundance: NA
j_gene: TRBJ2-1
d_gene: TRBD2
v_gene: TRBV10-3
CDR3aa: CAISESTSGSLYNEQFF

abundance: NA
j_gene: TRBJ1-2
d_gene: NA
v_gene: TRBV28
CDR3aa: CASSGWVQNYGYTF

abundance: once
j_gene: TRBJ2-1
d_gene: TRBD1
v_gene: TRBV7-2
CDR3aa: CASSLGDSLEQFF

abundance: NA
j_gene: TRBJ1-5
d_gene: NA
v_gene: TRBV7-9
CDR3aa: CASSLGSQPQHF

abundance: NA
j_gene: TRBJ2-2
d_gene: NA
v_gene: TRBV18
CDR3aa: CASSPSGTGELFF

abundance: NA
j_gene: TRBJ2-1
d_gene: TRBD1
v_gene: TRBV19
CDR3aa: CASSMGQGAGGEQFF

abundance: once
j_gene: TRBJ2-5
d_gene: TRBD2
v_gene: TRBV5-1
CDR3aa: CASSGLSGGLETQYF

abundance: NA
j_gene: TRBJ2-5
d_gene: NA
v_gene: TRBV5-1
CDR3aa: CASSLGRQETQYF

abundance: NA
j_gene: TRBJ2-5
d_gene: NA
v_gene: TRBV7-2
CDR3aa: CASSLMIGGETQYF

abundance: NA
j_gene: TRBJ1-2
d_gene: TRBD1
v_gene: TRBV7-9
CDR3aa: CASSRTGNYGYTF

abundance: NA
j_gene: TRBJ2-5
d_gene: NA
v_gene: TRBV11-2
CDR3aa: CASSLGEETQYF